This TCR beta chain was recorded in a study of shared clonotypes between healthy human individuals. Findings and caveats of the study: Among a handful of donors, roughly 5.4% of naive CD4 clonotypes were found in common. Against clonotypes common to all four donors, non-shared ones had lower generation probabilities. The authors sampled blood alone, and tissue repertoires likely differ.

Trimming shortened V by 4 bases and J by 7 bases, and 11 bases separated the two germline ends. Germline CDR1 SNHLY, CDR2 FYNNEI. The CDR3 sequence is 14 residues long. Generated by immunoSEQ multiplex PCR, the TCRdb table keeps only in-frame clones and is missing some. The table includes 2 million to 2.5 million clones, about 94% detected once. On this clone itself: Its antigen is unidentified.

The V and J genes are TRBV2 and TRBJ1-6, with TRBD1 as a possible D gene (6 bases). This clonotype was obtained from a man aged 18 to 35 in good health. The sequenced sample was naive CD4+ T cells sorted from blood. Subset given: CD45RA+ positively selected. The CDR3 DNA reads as TGTGCCAGCAGTGTCAACAGGGCAAATTCACCCCTCCACTTT. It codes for CASSVNRANSPLHF. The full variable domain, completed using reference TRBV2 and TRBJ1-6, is EPEVTQTPSHQVTQMGQEVILRCVPISNHLYFYWYRQILGQKVEFLVSFYNNEISEKSEIFDDQFSVERPDGSNFTLKIRSTKLEDSAMYFCASSVNRANSPLHFGNGTRLTVT.